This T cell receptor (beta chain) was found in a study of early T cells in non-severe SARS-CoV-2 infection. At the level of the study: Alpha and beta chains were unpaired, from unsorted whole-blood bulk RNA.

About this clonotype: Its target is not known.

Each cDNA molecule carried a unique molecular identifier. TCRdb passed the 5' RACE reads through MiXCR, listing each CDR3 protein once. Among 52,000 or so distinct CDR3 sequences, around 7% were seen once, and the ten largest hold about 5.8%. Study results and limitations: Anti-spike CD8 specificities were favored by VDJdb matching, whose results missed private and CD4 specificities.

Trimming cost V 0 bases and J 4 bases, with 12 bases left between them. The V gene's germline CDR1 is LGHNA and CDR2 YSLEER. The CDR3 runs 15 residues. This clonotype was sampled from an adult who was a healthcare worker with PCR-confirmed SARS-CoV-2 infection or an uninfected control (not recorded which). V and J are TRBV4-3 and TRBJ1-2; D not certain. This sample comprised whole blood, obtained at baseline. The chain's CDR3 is CASSQDIDVFYGYTF. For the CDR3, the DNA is TGCGCCAGCAGCCAAGATATAGACGTCTTCTATGGCTACACCTTC.